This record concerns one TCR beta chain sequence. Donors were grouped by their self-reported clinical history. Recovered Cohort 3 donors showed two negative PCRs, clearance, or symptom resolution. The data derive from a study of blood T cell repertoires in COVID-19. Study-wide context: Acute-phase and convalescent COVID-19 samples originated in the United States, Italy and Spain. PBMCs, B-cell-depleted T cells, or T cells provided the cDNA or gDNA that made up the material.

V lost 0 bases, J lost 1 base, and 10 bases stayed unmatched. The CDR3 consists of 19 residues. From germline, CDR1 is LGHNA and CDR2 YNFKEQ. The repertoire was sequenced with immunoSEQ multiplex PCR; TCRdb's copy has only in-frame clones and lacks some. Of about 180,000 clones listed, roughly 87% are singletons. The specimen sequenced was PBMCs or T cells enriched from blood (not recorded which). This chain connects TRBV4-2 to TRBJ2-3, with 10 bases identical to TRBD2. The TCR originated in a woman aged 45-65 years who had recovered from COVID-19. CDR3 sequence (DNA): TGTGCCAGCAGCCAAGATACGCTAGCGGGAGTATTGGGCACAGATACGCAGTATTTT. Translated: CASSQDTLAGVLGTDTQYF.